This T cell receptor (beta chain) was identified in a study of blood T cells in healthy people across ages. CDR1 is DFQATT and CDR2 is SNEGSKA in the germline V gene (reference sequence). V was cut by 6 bases and J by 1 base, with 11 bases left in between. The CDR3 covers 13 residues. A J-beta primer mix and a sample-barcoded 5' primer were used in a second PCR of about 7 to 12 cycles. TCRdb called the 5' RACE reads again in MiXCR, with one record for every CDR3 protein. The sample carries fewer than 2,000,000 distinct CDR3 sequences, about two fifths recorded once. The sample comprised blood. The chain joins TRBV20-1 to TRBJ2-3; D gene ambiguous. The receptor comes from a human donor in good health. The CDR3 spells CSAPYGGTDTQYF. CDR3 sequence (DNA): TGCAGTGCCCCGTATGGAGGCACAGATACGCAGTATTTT.